Each of the 20 T cell receptor beta chains below was sequenced from the same sample in a study of CD8 T cells in Susac syndrome. Reverse transcription of about 0.45 to 1 ug RNA was performed with random hexamers. TCRdb analysed the immunoSEQ multiplex PCR reads with MiXCR anew, one entry per CDR3 protein. Among about 210,000 distinct CDR3 sequences listed, 95% were seen once. Sequenced: CD4+ T cells from PBMCs. These TCRs come from a human donor with multiple sclerosis.

This clonotype was observed a single time. The V and J genes are TRBV3-1 and TRBJ1-1, with a possible D match to TRBD1 (5 bases). Between the trimmed V and J ends, which lost 6 bases and 3 bases, there was a span of 11 bases. The CDR3 spans 13 residues. Germline V gene lookup returns CDR1 LGHDT and CDR2 YNNKEL (reference sequence). DNA of the CDR3: TGTGCCAGCAGTCGCACCAGGGACACTGAAGCTTTCTTT. It translates to CASSRTRDTEAFF.

The rearrangement joins TRBV20-1 to TRBJ2-7; 8 bases map to TRBD2. After removal of 3 bases from V and 2 bases from J, the junction contained 9 bases not matched to a gene. Germline CDR1 reads DFQATT; CDR2 reads SNEGSKA (reference sequence). The CDR3 is made up of 15 amino acids. The CDR3 loop is CSASTGTRPTYEQYF. In nucleotides, the CDR3 is TGCAGTGCTAGTACCGGGACTAGGCCCACCTACGAGCAGTACTTC.

The genes are TRBV18 and TRBJ1-4; D not certain. The V gene's germline CDR1 is KGHSH and CDR2 LQKENI. The CDR3 loop spans 12 amino acids. V was shortened by 3 bases and J by 11 bases, with 10 bases between the two germline ends. The chain's CDR3 is CASSPNLEKLFF. Here the CDR3 DNA reads TGTGCCAGCTCACCGAACCTGGAGAAACTGTTTTTT.

The chain employs TRBV19 and TRBJ2-7; 11 bases line up with TRBD2. This CDR3 has 15 amino acids. The germline V gene has CDR1 LNHDA and CDR2 SQIVND (reference sequence). V lost 5 bases, J lost 1 base, and 4 bases stayed unmatched. CDR3 sequence: CASSPSGRSSYEQYF. CDR3 DNA sequence: TGTGCCAGTAGTCCTAGCGGGAGGTCGTCCTACGAGCAGTACTTC.

This clonotype was seen just once. The chain joins TRBV30 to TRBJ1-2, with a tentative D call TRBD1 (5 bases). Trimming left V 3 bases short and J 5 bases short, with 13 bases between. This CDR3 comprises 13 residues. Germline V gene sequence: CDR1 GTSNPN, CDR2 SVGIG (reference sequence). The CDR3 nucleotides read TGTGCCTGGAGGACACCAGGGACTTATGGCTACACCTTC. Its translation is CAWRTPGTYGYTF.

The rearrangement uses TRBV3-1 and TRBJ2-7, with 7 positions matching TRBD1. The V segment lost 6 bases and the J segment 2 bases; nucleotides outside the gene matches: 4. The CDR3 consists of 13 residues. The germline CDR1 and CDR2 sequences are LGHDT and YNNKEL (reference sequence). The CDR3 DNA follows: TGTGCCAGCAGTTCGACAGGGACCTACGAGCAGTACTTC. It encodes CASSSTGTYEQYF.

The genes are TRBV12-3 or TRBV12-4 and TRBJ1-2; unclear D gene. Trimming stripped 5 bases from V and 7 bases from J, with 17 bases between. CDR3 size: 14 residues. For the CDR3, the DNA is TGTGCCAGCAGTCCCGTTTCGGGTGTTGGTGGCTACACCTTC. This gives the protein CASSPVSGVGGYTF.

The chain employs TRBV7-9 and TRBJ1-1; D remains unclear. This CDR3 comprises 16 residues. Deletions cut 3 bases from V and 0 bases from J, with 14 bases between. Germline assignment: CDR1 SEHNR and CDR2 FQNEAQ (reference sequence). The chain's CDR3 is CASSLRWGGVNTEAFF. The CDR3 nucleotides are TGTGCCAGCAGCTTGAGATGGGGTGGGGTGAACACTGAAGCTTTCTTT.

The chain has TRBV2 and TRBJ2-5; D may be TRBD1 (5 bases). The CDR3 loop spans 17 amino acids. The ends were cut back, 6 bases at V and 4 bases at J, with 24 bases in the middle. Germline V gene sequence: CDR1 SNHLY, CDR2 FYNNEI. CDR3 loop: CASRFPEDTHAVETQYF. The CDR3 DNA reads as TGTGCCAGCAGATTCCCCGAGGACACACATGCCGTAGAGACCCAGTACTTC.

The V gene is TRBV10-3, the J gene TRBJ2-7; D gene uncertain. Germline V CDR1 and CDR2: ENHRY, SYGVKD. The ends were cut back, 0 bases at V and 9 bases at J, with 12 bases in the middle. This CDR3 contains 13 residues. The CDR3 region is CAISESTSMGQYF. The DNA of the CDR3 is TGTGCCATCAGTGAGTCGACTTCCATGGGGCAGTACTTC.

The gene calls are TRBV10-3 and TRBJ2-3, with D perhaps TRBD2 (6 bases). The germline V and J ends were trimmed by 8 bases and 1 base, with 13 bases remaining between them. Per germline, CDR1 ENHRY and CDR2 SYGVKD. This CDR3 region has 14 residues. CDR3 bases: TGTGCCATCTCGTGGCGGGATCGCACAGATACGCAGTATTTT. This gives the protein CAISWRDRTDTQYF.

This clonotype was recorded once. The rearrangement joins TRBV20-1 to TRBJ2-7, with D perhaps being TRBD1 or TRBD2 (5 bases each). CDR3 length: 14 residues. Trimming cost V 6 bases and J 6 bases, with 21 bases left between them. Germline V lookup: CDR1 DFQATT, CDR2 SNEGSKA (reference sequence). CDR3 sequence (DNA): TGCAGTGCCAAAGGGTCCTTAAGGGACCGCGAGCAGTACTTC. The encoded protein is CSAKGSLRDREQYF.

The chain links TRBV2 to TRBJ2-4; the D is unclear. V was shortened by 1 base and J by 6 bases, with 13 bases between the two germline ends. The germline CDR1 and CDR2 sequences are SNHLY and FYNNEI. The CDR3 has 15 amino acids. CDR3 in DNA: TGTGCCAGCAGTGAAGAGATCGGGTGGGGAAACATTCAGTACTTC. As protein: CASSEEIGWGNIQYF.

This clonotype was counted between two and nine times. The J gene is TRBJ2-1, the V gene TRBV5-6, with a possible D match to TRBD2 (5 bases). The length of the CDR3 is 15 residues. The germline V and J ends were trimmed by 0 bases and 0 bases, with 7 bases remaining between them. Germline V gives CDR1 SGHDT, CDR2 YYEEEE. CDR3 loop: CASSLVAGSYNEQFF. DNA of the CDR3: TGTGCCAGCAGCTTGGTGGCGGGCTCCTACAATGAGCAGTTCTTC.

The gene calls are TRBV4-1 and TRBJ2-1; no clear D gene. The CDR3 runs 16 residues. The germline V and J ends were trimmed by 0 bases and 2 bases, with 11 bases remaining between them. Germline loops: CDR1 MGHRA, CDR2 YSYEKL. CDR3 region: CASSQESRVTYNEQFF. The DNA of the CDR3 is TGCGCCAGCAGCCAAGAAAGTAGGGTAACCTACAATGAGCAGTTCTTC.

V and J are TRBV30 and TRBJ2-7; D is ambiguous. The germline gives CDR1 GTSNPN, CDR2 SVGIG (reference sequence). The CDR3 runs to 11 residues. V lost 1 base and J lost 7, with 8 bases in between. The chain's CDR3 is CAWSAVHEQYF. The CDR3 region has the DNA TGTGCCTGGAGTGCAGTTCATGAGCAGTACTTC.

The chain is built from TRBV29-1 and TRBJ2-7; tentatively, D is TRBD2 (6 bases). Germline CDR1 and CDR2: SQVTM and ANQGSEA. The CDR3 contains 13 residues. The ends were cut back, 7 bases at V and 4 bases at J, with 17 bases in the middle. CDR3 in amino acids: CSARVGGMYEQYF. Here the CDR3 DNA reads TGCAGCGCGAGGGTTGGGGGGATGTACGAGCAGTACTTC.

The chain has TRBV12-5 and TRBJ1-2; D not certain. Per germline, CDR1 LGHNT and CDR2 FRNRAP. This CDR3 has 14 residues. The V gene lost 0 bases and the J gene lost 8 bases, with 13 bases spanning the gap. CDR3 coding DNA: TGTGCTAGTGGTTTGGTAAACCTCGTGCCCGGCTACACCTTC. Translation: CASGLVNLVPGYTF.

The chain employs TRBV20-1 and TRBJ1-1, with unresolved D. V was pared by 8 bases and J by 3 bases, with 13 bases between. The CDR3 runs to 12 residues. Germline values: CDR1 DFQATT, CDR2 SNEGSKA (reference sequence). The CDR3 nucleotides are TGCAGTATGCGAAGGATGGACACTGAAGCTTTCTTT. Amino acid sequence: CSMRRMDTEAFF.

The genes are TRBV7-8 and TRBJ1-4; 9 bases line up with TRBD1. V trimming: 5 bases; J trimming: 10 bases; junction bases outside the gene matches: 8. There are 14 residues in the CDR3. Germline V CDR1 and CDR2: SGHVS, FQNEAQ. The CDR3 is CASSTRDRVGKLFF. CDR3 in DNA: TGTGCCAGCAGCACTCGGGACAGGGTGGGAAAACTGTTTTTT.